This T cell receptor (beta chain) was sequenced during a study of blood T cell repertoires in COVID-19. The ends lost 3 bases at V and 7 bases at J; junction bases unmatched: 7. Germline-derived CDR1 and CDR2 are MGHDK and SYGVNS. CDR3 length: 16 residues. Method: immunoSEQ multiplex PCR; TCRdb's copy keeps in-frame clones and lacks some. The sample has roughly 300,000 clones, about 82% seen once. The chain joins TRBV25-1 to TRBJ2-1; 12 bases are a match to TRBD2. Specimen: peripheral blood. The clonotype originates from a woman between 45 and 65 years old with acute or convalescent COVID-19. This CDR3 is CASSERTSGISNEQFF. CDR3 nucleotides: TGTGCCAGCAGTGAGAGGACTAGCGGGATATCTAATGAGCAGTTCTTC. Filled out from reference TRBV25-1 and TRBJ2-1, the complete variable domain reads EADIYQTPRYLVIGTGKKITLECSQTMGHDKMYWYQQDPGMELHLIHYSYGVNSTEKGDLSSESTVSRIRTEHFPLTLESARPSHTSQYLCASSERTSGISNEQFFGPGTRLTVL.